This T cell receptor beta chain stems from a study of beta chain features in type 1 diabetes. Study-wide points: Type 1 diabetes patients had VDJ junctions that carried fewer insertions and more deletions.

V gave up 3 bases and J gave up 5 bases; unmatched junction bases: 12. Germline V gives CDR1 LNHDA, CDR2 SQIVND (reference sequence). This CDR3 region has 16 residues. The investigators reverse transcribed all of the isolated RNA, so they sequenced expressed TCRB transcripts. The assay was immunoSEQ multiplex PCR, and TCRdb's table has in-frame clones only and misses some. The data hold a few hundred thousand clones, with roughly 16% observed a single time. To note about this clone: Its specificity is not known.

The clonotype originates from a young woman in good health. Specimen: naive CD4+ T cells from blood. The gene calls are TRBV19 and TRBJ2-5, with TRBD1 matching 7 bases. CDR3 sequence (DNA): TGTGCCAGTAGTATTAAAGCAGGGACAGTCTGGGAGACCCAGTACTTC. Its translation: CASSIKAGTVWETQYF.